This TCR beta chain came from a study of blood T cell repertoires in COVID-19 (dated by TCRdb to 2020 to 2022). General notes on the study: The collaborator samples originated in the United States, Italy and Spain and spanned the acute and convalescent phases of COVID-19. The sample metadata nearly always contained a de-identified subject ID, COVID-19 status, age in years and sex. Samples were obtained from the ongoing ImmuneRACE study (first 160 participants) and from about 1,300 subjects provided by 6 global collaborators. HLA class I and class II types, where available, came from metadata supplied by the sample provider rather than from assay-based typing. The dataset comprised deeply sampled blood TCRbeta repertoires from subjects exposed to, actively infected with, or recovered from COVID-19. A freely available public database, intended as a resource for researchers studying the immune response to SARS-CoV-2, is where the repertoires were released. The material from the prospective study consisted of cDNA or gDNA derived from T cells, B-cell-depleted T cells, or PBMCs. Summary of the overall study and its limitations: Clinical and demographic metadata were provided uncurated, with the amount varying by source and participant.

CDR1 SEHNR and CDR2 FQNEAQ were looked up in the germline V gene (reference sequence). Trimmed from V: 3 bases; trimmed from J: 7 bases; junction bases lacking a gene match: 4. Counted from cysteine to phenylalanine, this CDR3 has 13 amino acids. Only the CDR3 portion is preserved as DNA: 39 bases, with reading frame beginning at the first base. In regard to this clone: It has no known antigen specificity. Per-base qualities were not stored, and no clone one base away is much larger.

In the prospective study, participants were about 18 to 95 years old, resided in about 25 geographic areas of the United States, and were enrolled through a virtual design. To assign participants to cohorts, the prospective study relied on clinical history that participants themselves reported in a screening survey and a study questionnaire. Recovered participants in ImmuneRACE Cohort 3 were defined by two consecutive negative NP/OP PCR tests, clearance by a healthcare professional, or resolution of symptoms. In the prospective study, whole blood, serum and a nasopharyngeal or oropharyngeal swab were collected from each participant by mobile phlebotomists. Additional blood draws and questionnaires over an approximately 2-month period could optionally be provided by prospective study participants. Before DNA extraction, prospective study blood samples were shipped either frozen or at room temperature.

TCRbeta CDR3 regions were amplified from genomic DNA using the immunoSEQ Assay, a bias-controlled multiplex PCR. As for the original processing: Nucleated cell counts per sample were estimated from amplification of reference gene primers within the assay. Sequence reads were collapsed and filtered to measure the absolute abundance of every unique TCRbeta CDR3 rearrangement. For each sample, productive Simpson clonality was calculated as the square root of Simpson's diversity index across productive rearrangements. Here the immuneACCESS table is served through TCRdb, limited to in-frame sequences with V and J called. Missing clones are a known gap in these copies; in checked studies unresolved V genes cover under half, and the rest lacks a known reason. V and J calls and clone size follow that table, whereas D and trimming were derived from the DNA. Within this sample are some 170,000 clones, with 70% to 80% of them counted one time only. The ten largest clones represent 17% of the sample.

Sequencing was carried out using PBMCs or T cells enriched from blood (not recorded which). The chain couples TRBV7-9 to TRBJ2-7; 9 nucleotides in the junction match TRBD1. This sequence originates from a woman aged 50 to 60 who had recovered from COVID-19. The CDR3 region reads CASSFGTGSEQYF. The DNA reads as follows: TGTGCCAGCAGCTTCGGGACAGGGAGTGAGCAGTACTTC.